Described below is a single T cell receptor (beta chain) sequence and its context. This sample stems from a study of blood T cell repertoires in COVID-19. Turning to the study itself: Italy, Spain and the United States were the sources of the convalescent and acute COVID-19 samples.

V lost 6 bases and J 9 bases, leaving 15 bases between the germline ends. Germline V gene sequence: CDR1 SGHTA, CDR2 FQGTGA. This CDR3 is built from 13 residues. Repertoires were generated with immunoSEQ multiplex PCR, while TCRdb's copy carries only in-frame clones and drops some. The sample contains approximately 240,000 clones, approximately 86% of which appear only once. The source material was peripheral blood. The TCR was taken from a woman aged 25 to 45 with COVID-19, enrolled during active disease. The chain is built from TRBV7-3 and TRBJ2-1; D is ambiguous. CDR3 protein: CASSFLSGSEQFF. CDR3 coding DNA: TGTGCCAGCAGTTTTTTAAGTGGTAGTGAGCAGTTCTTC.